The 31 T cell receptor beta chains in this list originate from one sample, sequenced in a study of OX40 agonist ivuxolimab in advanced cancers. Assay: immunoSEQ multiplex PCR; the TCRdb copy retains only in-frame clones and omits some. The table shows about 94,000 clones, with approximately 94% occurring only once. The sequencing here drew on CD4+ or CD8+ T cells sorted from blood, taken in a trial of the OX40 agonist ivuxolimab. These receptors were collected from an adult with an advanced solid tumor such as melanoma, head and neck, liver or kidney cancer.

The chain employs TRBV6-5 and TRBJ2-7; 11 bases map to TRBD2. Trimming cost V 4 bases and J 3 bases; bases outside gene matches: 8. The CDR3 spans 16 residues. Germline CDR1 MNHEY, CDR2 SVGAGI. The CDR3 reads CASSSLGTSGDYEQYF. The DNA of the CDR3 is TGTGCCAGCAGTTCCCTCGGGACTAGCGGAGACTACGAGCAGTACTTC.

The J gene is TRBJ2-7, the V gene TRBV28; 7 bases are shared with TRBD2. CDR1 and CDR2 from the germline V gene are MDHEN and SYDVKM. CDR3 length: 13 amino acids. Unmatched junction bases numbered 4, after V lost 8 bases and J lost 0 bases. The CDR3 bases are TGTGCCAGCCGGGGAGGGGCCTCCTACGAGCAGTACTTC. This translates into CASRGGASYEQYF.

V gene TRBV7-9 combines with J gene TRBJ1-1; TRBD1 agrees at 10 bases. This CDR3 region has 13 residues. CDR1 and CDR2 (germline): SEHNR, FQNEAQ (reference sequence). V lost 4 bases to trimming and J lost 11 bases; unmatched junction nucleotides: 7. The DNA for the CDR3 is TGTGCCAGCAGCTGGGGACAGGGGACGACCGCTTTCTTT. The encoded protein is CASSWGQGTTAFF.

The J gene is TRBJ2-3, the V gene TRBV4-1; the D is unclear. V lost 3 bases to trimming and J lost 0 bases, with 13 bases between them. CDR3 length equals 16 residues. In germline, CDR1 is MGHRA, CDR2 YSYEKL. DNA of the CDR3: TGCGCCAGCAGCCACCCTAGACGATCTAGCACAGATACGCAGTATTTT. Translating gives CASSHPRRSSTDTQYF.

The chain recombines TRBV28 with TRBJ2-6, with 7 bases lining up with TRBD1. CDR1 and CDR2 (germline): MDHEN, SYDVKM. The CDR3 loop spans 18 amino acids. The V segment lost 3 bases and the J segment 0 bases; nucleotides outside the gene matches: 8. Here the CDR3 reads CASSFHPGQSSGANVLTF. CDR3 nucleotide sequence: TGTGCCAGCAGTTTTCACCCGGGACAGAGCTCTGGGGCCAACGTCCTGACTTTC.

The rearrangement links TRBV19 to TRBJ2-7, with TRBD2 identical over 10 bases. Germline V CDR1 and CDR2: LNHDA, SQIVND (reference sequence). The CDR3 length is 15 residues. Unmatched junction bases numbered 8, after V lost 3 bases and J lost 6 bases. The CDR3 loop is CASSMGLAGDVEQYF. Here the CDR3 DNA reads TGTGCCAGTAGTATGGGGCTAGCGGGAGACGTCGAGCAGTACTTC.

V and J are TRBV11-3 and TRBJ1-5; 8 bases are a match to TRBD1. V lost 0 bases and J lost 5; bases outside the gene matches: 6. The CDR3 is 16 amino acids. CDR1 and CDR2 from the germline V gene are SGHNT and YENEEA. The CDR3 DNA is TGTGCCAGCAGCTTAGAGGTCAGGGGGCTTCATCAGCCCCAGCATTTT. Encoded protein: CASSLEVRGLHQPQHF. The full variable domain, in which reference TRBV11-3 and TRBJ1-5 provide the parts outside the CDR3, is EAGVVQSPRYKIIEKKQPVAFWCNPISGHNTLYWYLQNLGQGPELLIRYENEEAVDDSQLPKDRFSAERLKGVDSTLKIQPAELGDSAVYLCASSLEVRGLHQPQHFGDGTRLSIL.

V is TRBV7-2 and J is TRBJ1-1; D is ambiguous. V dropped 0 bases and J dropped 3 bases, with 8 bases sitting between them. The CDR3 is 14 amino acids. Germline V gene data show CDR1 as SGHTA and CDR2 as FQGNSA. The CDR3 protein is CASSLAGWDTEAFF. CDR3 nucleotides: TGTGCCAGCAGCTTAGCAGGGTGGGACACTGAAGCTTTCTTT.

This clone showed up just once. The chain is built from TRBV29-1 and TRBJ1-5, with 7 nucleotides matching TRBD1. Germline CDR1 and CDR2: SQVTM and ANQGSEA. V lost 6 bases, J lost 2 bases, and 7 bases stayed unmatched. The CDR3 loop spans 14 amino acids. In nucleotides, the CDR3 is TGCAGCGTGGGGGGGGACAGAGGCAATCAGCCCCAGCATTTT. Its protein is CSVGGDRGNQPQHF.

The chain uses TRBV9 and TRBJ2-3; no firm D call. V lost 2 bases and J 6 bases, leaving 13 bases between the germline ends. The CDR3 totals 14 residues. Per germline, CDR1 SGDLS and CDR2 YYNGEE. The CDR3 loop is CASSVGALWDTQYF. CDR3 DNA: TGTGCCAGCAGCGTCGGCGCACTGTGGGATACGCAGTATTTT.

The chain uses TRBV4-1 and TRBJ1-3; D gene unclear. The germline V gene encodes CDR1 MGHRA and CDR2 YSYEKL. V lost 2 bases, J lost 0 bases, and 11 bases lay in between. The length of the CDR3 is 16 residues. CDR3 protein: CASSQPAGASGNTIYF. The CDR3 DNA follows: TGCGCCAGCAGCCAACCTGCGGGCGCCTCTGGAAACACCATATATTTT.

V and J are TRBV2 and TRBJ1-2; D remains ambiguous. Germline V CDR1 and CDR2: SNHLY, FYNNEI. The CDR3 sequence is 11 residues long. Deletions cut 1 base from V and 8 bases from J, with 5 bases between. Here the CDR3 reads CASSEEGGYTF. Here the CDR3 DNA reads TGTGCCAGCAGTGAAGAAGGCGGCTACACCTTC.

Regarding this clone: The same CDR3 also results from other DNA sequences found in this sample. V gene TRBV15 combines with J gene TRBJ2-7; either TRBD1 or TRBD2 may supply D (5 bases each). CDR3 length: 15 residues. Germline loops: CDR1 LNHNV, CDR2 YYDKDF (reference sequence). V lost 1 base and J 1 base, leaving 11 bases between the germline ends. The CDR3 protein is CATSRGDGVSYEQYF. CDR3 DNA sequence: TGTGCCACCAGCAGAGGGGACGGGGTATCCTACGAGCAGTACTTC.

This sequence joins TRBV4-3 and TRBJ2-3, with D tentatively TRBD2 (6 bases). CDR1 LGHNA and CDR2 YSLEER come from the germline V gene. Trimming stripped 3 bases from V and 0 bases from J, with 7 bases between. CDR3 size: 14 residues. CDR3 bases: TGCGCCAGCAGCCACGGGACTAGCACAGATACGCAGTATTTT. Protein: CASSHGTSTDTQYF.

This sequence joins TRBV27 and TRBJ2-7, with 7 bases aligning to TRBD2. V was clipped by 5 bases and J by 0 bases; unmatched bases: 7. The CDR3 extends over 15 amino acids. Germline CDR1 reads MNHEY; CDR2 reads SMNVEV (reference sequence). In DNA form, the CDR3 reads TGTGCCAGCAGTCAAGCTCTAGCGGCCTCCTACGAGCAGTACTTC. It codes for CASSQALAASYEQYF.

The CDR3 sequence: CAPRGGTGTLEAFF. CDR3 in DNA: TGTGCTCCCAGGGGGGGCACAGGGACCCTTGAAGCTTTCTTT. The V call is TRBV19, the J call TRBJ1-1, with 7 bases lining up with TRBD1. The germline V gene has CDR1 LNHDA and CDR2 SQIVND (reference sequence). This CDR3 has 14 residues. The whole variable domain, remainder taken from reference TRBV19 and TRBJ1-1, is DGGITQSPKYLFRKEGQNVTLSCEQNLNHDAMYWYRQDPGQGLRLIYYSQIVNDFQKGDIAEGYSVSREKKESFPLTVTSAQKNPTAFYLCAPRGGTGTLEAFFGQGTRLTVV.

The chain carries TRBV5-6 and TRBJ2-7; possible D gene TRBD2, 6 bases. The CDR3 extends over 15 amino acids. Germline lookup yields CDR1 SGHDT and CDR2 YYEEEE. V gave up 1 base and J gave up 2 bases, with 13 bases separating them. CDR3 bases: TGTGCCAGCAGCTTGCGGGGGTACCTAACCTACGAGCAGTACTTC. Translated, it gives CASSLRGYLTYEQYF. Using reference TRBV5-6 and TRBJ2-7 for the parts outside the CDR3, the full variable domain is DAGVTQSPTHLIKTRGQQVTLRCSPKSGHDTVSWYQQALGQGPQFIFQYYEEEERQRGNFPDRFSGHQFPNYSSELNVNALLLGDSALYLCASSLRGYLTYEQYFGPGTRLTVT.

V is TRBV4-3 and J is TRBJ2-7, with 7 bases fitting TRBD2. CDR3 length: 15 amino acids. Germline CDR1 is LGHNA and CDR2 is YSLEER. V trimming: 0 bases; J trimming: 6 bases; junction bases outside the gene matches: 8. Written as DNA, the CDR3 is TGCGCCAGCAGCCAAGACCGGGGGGTTAGGGGCGAGCAGTACTTC. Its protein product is CASSQDRGVRGEQYF.

Here the CDR3 reads CATQTQGGSPSYGYTF. CDR3 sequence (DNA): TGTGCCACCCAGACCCAGGGAGGGTCCCCCTCCTATGGCTACACCTTC. The chain carries TRBV5-5 and TRBJ1-2; tentatively, D is TRBD1 (5 bases). Germline CDR1 reads SGHKS; CDR2 reads YYEKEE (reference sequence). Deletions cut 9 bases from V and 4 bases from J, with 25 bases between. The CDR3 has 16 residues.

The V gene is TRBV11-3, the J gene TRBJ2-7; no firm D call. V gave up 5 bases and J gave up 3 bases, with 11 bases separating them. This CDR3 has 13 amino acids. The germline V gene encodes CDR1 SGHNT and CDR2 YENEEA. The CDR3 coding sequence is TGTGCCAGCAGCCCGGACGTAGACTACGAGCAGTACTTC. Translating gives CASSPDVDYEQYF.

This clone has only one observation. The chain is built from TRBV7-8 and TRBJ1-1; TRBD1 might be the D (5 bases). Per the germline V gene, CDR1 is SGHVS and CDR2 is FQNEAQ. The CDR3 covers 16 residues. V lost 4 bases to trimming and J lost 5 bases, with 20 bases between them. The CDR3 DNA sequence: TGTGCCAGCAGCTCCTACGGGGGGGGAGGAAGGACTGAAGCTTTCTTT. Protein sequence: CASSSYGGGGRTEAFF.

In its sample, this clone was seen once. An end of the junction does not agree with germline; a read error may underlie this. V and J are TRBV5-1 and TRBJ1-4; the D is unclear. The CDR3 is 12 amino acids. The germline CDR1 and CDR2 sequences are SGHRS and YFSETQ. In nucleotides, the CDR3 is TGCGCCAGCAGCTTTAATGGGGAAAAAGTGTTTTTT. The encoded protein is CASSFNGEKVFF. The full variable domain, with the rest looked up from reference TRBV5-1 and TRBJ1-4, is KAGVTQTPRYLIKTRGQQVTLSCSPISGHRSVSWYQQTPGQGLQFLFEYFSETQRNKGNFPGRFSGRQFSNSRSEMNVSTLELGDSALYLCASSFNGEKVFFGSGTQLSVL.

CDR3 sequence (DNA): TGTGCCAGCTCACCAATATCACTCACCTACGAGCAGTACTTC. Translation: CASSPISLTYEQYF. J is TRBJ2-7 and V is TRBV18; no clear D. Between the trimmed V and J ends, which lost 2 bases and 2 bases, there was a span of 10 bases. Looked up from germline, CDR1 is KGHSH and CDR2 is LQKENI. CDR3 length: 14 amino acids.

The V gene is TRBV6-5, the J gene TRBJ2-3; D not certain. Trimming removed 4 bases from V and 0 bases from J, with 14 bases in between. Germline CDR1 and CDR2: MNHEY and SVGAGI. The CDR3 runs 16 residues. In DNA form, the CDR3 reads TGTGCCAGCAGTTCCCAACCGGACGGTAGCACAGATACGCAGTATTTT. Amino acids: CASSSQPDGSTDTQYF.

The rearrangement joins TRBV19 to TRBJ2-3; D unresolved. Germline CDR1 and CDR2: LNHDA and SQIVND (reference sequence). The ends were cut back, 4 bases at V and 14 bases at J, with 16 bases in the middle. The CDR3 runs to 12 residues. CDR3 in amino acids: CASSTSGSAPYF. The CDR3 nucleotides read TGTGCCAGTAGTACCTCCGGGTCTGCGCCGTATTTT.

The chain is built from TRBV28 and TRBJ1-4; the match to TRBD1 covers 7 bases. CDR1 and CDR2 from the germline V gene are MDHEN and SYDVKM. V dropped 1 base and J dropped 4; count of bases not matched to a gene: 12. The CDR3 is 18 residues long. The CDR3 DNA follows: TGTGCCAGCAGTTTATTGGCCGCCTGGACAGGTATTAATGAAAAACTGTTTTTT. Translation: CASSLLAAWTGINEKLFF.

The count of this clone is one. CDR3 bases: TGTGCCAGCAGCTTCCGGGACACGGACTCCTATGGCTACACCTTC. Translating gives CASSFRDTDSYGYTF. The genes are TRBV7-2 and TRBJ1-2, with D maybe TRBD1 (6 bases). This CDR3 is 15 amino acids long. V was shortened by 3 bases and J by 4 bases, with 15 bases between the two germline ends. Germline-derived CDR1 and CDR2 are SGHTA and FQGNSA.

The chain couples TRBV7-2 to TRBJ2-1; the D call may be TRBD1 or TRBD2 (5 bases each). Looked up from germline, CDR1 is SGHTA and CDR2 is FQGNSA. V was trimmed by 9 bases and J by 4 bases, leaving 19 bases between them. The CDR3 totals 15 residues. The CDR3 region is CASLITGAAYNEQFF. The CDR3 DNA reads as TGTGCCAGTCTTATAACCGGGGCTGCTTACAATGAGCAGTTCTTC. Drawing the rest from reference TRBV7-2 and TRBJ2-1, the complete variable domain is GAGVSQSPSNKVTEKGKDVELRCDPISGHTALYWYRQSLGQGLEFLIYFQGNSAPDKSGLPSDRFSAERTGGSVSTLTIQRTQQEDSAVYLCASLITGAAYNEQFFGPGTRLTVL.

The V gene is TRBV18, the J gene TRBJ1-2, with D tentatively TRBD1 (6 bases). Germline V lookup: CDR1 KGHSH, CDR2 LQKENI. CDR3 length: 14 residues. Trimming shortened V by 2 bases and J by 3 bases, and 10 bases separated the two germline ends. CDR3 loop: CASSPRAGDYGYTF. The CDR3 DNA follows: TGTGCCAGCTCACCAAGGGCAGGGGACTATGGCTACACCTTC.

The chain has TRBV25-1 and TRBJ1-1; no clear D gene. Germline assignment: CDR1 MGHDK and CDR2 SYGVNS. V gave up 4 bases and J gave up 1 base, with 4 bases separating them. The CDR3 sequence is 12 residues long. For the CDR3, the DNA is TGTGCCAGCAGTGTCAGGAACACTGAAGCTTTCTTT. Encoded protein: CASSVRNTEAFF.

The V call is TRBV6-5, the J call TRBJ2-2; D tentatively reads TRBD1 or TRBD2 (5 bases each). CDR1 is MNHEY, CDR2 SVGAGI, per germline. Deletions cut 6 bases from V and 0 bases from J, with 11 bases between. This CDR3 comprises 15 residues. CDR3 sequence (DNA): TGTGCCAGCAGGACCGGGACCCCGAACACCGGGGAGCTGTTTTTT. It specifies CASRTGTPNTGELFF.